The 27 T cell receptor beta chains listed next were all sequenced from one sample in a study of siplizumab effects on memory and regulatory T cells. The protocol was immunoSEQ multiplex PCR, while the TCRdb copy is restricted to in-frame clones and leaves out a portion. The sample yields some 100,000 clones, about 90% seen once. Sequenced sample: Tregs sorted from blood. All receptors derive from a human donor in good health.

The V and J genes are TRBV4-1 and TRBJ1-1, with a tentative D call TRBD1 (5 bases). V was shortened by 1 base and J by 10 bases, with 7 bases between the two germline ends. The CDR3 has 11 residues. Germline values: CDR1 MGHRA, CDR2 YSYEKL. In DNA, the CDR3 is TGCGCCAGCAGCCAAGGGGGGGGAGCTTTCTTT. Protein product: CASSQGGGAFF.

The V call is TRBV7-6, the J call TRBJ2-1; 10 bases align to TRBD2. Germline loops: CDR1 SGHVS, CDR2 FNYEAQ. The CDR3 is made up of 15 amino acids. With V trimmed by 2 bases and J by 8 bases, 6 bases remained unmatched. Written as DNA, the CDR3 is TGTGCCAGCAGCTTACTCCCTAGCGGGGGCGATGAGCAGTTCTTC. It yields the protein CASSLLPSGGDEQFF.

V and J are TRBV5-4 and TRBJ2-3; 11 bases are a match to TRBD2. Germline trimming cut 4 bases from V and 6 bases from J; bases unmatched to any gene: 7. CDR3 length equals 15 residues. The germline V gene has CDR1 SGHNT and CDR2 YYREEE (reference sequence). Here the CDR3 DNA reads TGTGCCAGCAGCAGGCTAGCGGGAGGCGGGGATACGCAGTATTTT. The encoded protein is CASSRLAGGGDTQYF.

The V call is TRBV18, the J call TRBJ1-5; D is unclear. CDR3 length equals 13 residues. V lost 3 bases to trimming and J lost 4 bases, with 7 bases between them. CDR1 is KGHSH and CDR2 is LQKENI in the germline V gene. CDR3 nucleotides: TGTGCCAGCTCACCGGGAGCTAATCAGCCCCAGCATTTT. Translation: CASSPGANQPQHF. The full variable domain, with the rest looked up from reference TRBV18 and TRBJ1-5, is NAGVMQNPRHLVRRRGQEARLRCSPMKGHSHVYWYRQLPEEGLKFMVYLQKENIIDESGMPKERFSAEFPKEGPSILRIQQVVRGDSAAYFCASSPGANQPQHFGDGTRLSIL.

The chain joins TRBV2 to TRBJ1-5, with D perhaps TRBD1 (6 bases). The CDR3 length is 13 residues. Germline lookup yields CDR1 SNHLY and CDR2 FYNNEI. The V gene lost 8 bases and the J gene lost 3 bases, with 11 bases spanning the gap. DNA of the CDR3: TGTGCCAGCGGACGGACAGACAATCAGCCCCAGCATTTT. It yields the protein CASGRTDNQPQHF.

This CDR3 reads CASSFGLAGTYSPYEQYF. CDR3 DNA: TGTGCCAGCAGTTTCGGACTAGCGGGAACTTACTCTCCCTACGAGCAGTACTTC. This chain joins TRBV7-9 and TRBJ2-7; 12 bases line up with TRBD2. V lost 6 bases to trimming and J lost 2 bases; unmatched junction nucleotides: 14. Germline V gives CDR1 SEHNR, CDR2 FQNEAQ (reference sequence). The CDR3 is made up of 18 amino acids.

The chain combines TRBV19 with TRBJ2-3; no firm D call. V lost 4 bases, J lost 1 base, and 21 bases lay in between. Germline V gene data show CDR1 as LNHDA and CDR2 as SQIVND (reference sequence). The CDR3 spans 18 residues. The CDR3 is CASSRRHGQAPGTDTQYF. The CDR3 bases are TGTGCCAGTAGTAGGCGTCACGGTCAAGCTCCGGGCACAGATACGCAGTATTTT. Combining the CDR3 with reference TRBV19 and TRBJ2-3 gives the whole variable domain DGGITQSPKYLFRKEGQNVTLSCEQNLNHDAMYWYRQDPGQGLRLIYYSQIVNDFQKGDIAEGYSVSREKKESFPLTVTSAQKNPTAFYLCASSRRHGQAPGTDTQYFGPGTRLTVL.

CDR3 sequence: CASSLLGFRAEAFF. The CDR3 bases are TGTGCCAGCAGTTTATTGGGTTTTCGGGCAGAAGCTTTCTTT. The J gene is TRBJ1-1, the V gene TRBV27; unclear D gene. The CDR3 contains 14 residues. V was pared by 1 base and J by 8 bases, with 14 bases between. Germline V gene data show CDR1 as MNHEY and CDR2 as SMNVEV (reference sequence).

DNA for the CDR3: TGTGCCAGCTCACCAGTCGGCAGAAGCTCCTATAATTCACCCCTCCACTTT. Its translation: CASSPVGRSSYNSPLHF. The gene calls are TRBV18 and TRBJ1-6; D call uncertain. Germline-derived CDR1 and CDR2 are KGHSH and LQKENI. V lost 2 bases, J lost 0 bases, and 11 bases lay in between. The length of the CDR3 is 17 residues.

This chain uses TRBV6-5 with TRBJ1-2; tentatively, D is TRBD1 (5 bases). This CDR3 has 16 amino acids. V lost 4 bases and J lost 2, with 17 bases in between. The V gene's germline CDR1 is MNHEY and CDR2 SVGAGI. The CDR3 reads CASSSGSRGSNYGYTF. For the CDR3, the DNA is TGTGCCAGCAGTTCGGGGTCTCGGGGCAGCAACTATGGCTACACCTTC.

The gene calls are TRBV10-3 and TRBJ2-7; 11 bases agree with TRBD2. After removal of 10 bases from V and 1 base from J, the junction contained 3 bases not matched to a gene. Germline CDR1 ENHRY, CDR2 SYGVKD. This CDR3 comprises 13 residues. CDR3 bases: TGTGCCACTGGGACTAGCGGTTCCTACGAGCAGTACTTC. It yields the protein CATGTSGSYEQYF.

V usage is TRBV30 and J usage is TRBJ2-1; D possibly corresponds to TRBD2 (6 bases). CDR3 size: 14 residues. The V and J ends lost 0 bases and 3 bases respectively, with 9 bases between them. Germline CDR1 GTSNPN, CDR2 SVGIG (reference sequence). Here the CDR3 DNA reads TGTGCCTGGAGTGTAAGGCGGGACTACAATGAGCAGTTCTTC. Its protein is CAWSVRRDYNEQFF.

The chain links TRBV7-2 to TRBJ2-5, with TRBD2 matching over 8 bases. V dropped 6 bases and J dropped 2; count of bases not matched to a gene: 14. Germline V gene data show CDR1 as SGHTA and CDR2 as FQGNSA. The CDR3 has 17 residues. The CDR3 region is CASRFSGAGGPQETQYF. CDR3 in DNA: TGTGCCAGCAGATTTAGCGGCGCGGGGGGACCTCAAGAGACCCAGTACTTC. Complete variable domain (other parts from reference TRBV7-2 and TRBJ2-5): GAGVSQSPSNKVTEKGKDVELRCDPISGHTALYWYRQSLGQGLEFLIYFQGNSAPDKSGLPSDRFSAERTGGSVSTLTIQRTQQEDSAVYLCASRFSGAGGPQETQYFGPGTRLLVL.

The chain has TRBV5-4 and TRBJ1-4; D is perhaps TRBD1 (5 bases). Germline V gene lookup returns CDR1 SGHNT and CDR2 YYREEE (reference sequence). Trimming pared 1 base from V and 6 bases from J, leaving 10 bases between. The CDR3 spans 14 residues. The DNA of the CDR3 is TGTGCCAGCAGCTTGATTGGGGGTGATGAAAAACTGTTTTTT. Its protein is CASSLIGGDEKLFF.

This clone was picked up one time. V gene TRBV10-1 combines with J gene TRBJ2-5, with D unclear. V was trimmed by 4 bases and J by 2 bases, leaving 8 bases between them. This CDR3 has 13 residues. Germline values: CDR1 WNHNN, CDR2 SYGVQD (reference sequence). The CDR3 DNA is TGCGCCAGCAGTGCCCAACCTCAAGAGACCCAGTACTTC. This gives the protein CASSAQPQETQYF.

This chain connects TRBV9 to TRBJ2-3; D possibly corresponds to TRBD1 (5 bases). Trimming pared 4 bases from V and 2 bases from J, leaving 14 bases between. Germline V gene data show CDR1 as SGDLS and CDR2 as YYNGEE. The CDR3 loop spans 15 amino acids. The CDR3 DNA is TGTGCCAGCAGCCAATCGAACAGGTACACAGATACGCAGTATTTT. It is translated as CASSQSNRYTDTQYF.

The CDR3 sequence is CATSRVTLRTEAFF. The CDR3, as DNA: TGTGCCACCAGCAGAGTAACTCTTCGGACTGAAGCTTTCTTT. This chain joins TRBV15 and TRBJ1-1; D gene unclear. Trimming cost V 1 base and J 5 bases, with 11 bases left between them. Looked up from germline, CDR1 is LNHNV and CDR2 is YYDKDF (reference sequence). The CDR3 is 14 residues long.

The chain is built from TRBV12-1 and TRBJ1-2; the table names TRBD1, a call not compared with the DNA. TRBV12-1 corresponds to a pseudogene. The CDR3 contains 14 residues. CDR3 residues: CASSLPGQGAPDTF. The CDR3 DNA sequence: TGTGCCAGCAGCCTGCCGGGACAGGGGGCTCCAGACACCTTC.

The sample holds one count of this clone. The chain combines TRBV5-1 with TRBJ1-2, with a possible D match to TRBD1 (5 bases). CDR1 and CDR2 (germline): SGHRS, YFSETQ. CDR3 length: 13 amino acids. V was pared by 4 bases and J by 8 bases, with 15 bases between. CDR3 DNA sequence: TGCGCCAGCAGCCCCCAGACAGCGGCCGGCTACACCTTC. The encoded protein is CASSPQTAAGYTF.

CDR3 region: CAISESRRGESSYNEQFF. The CDR3 DNA reads as TGTGCCATCAGTGAGTCCCGAAGAGGTGAGAGCTCCTACAATGAGCAGTTCTTC. This sequence joins TRBV10-3 and TRBJ2-1; D uncertain. The V gene lost 0 bases and the J gene lost 0 bases, with 15 bases spanning the gap. Per germline, CDR1 ENHRY and CDR2 SYGVKD. The CDR3 covers 18 residues.

The chain combines TRBV6-5 with TRBJ2-4, with D possibly being TRBD1 or TRBD2 (7 bases each). The CDR3 consists of 12 residues. Deletions cut 7 bases from V and 13 bases from J, with 17 bases between. Looked up from germline, CDR1 is MNHEY and CDR2 is SVGAGI. CDR3 amino acids: CASTPGGGQQYF. The CDR3 DNA reads TGTGCCAGCACTCCCGGCGGGGGACAGCAGTACTTC.

V and J are TRBV5-4 and TRBJ2-2; D tentatively fits TRBD1 or TRBD2 (7 bases each). V lost 5 bases and J 2 bases, leaving 13 bases between the germline ends. The CDR3 spans 15 residues. Germline CDR1 is SGHNT and CDR2 is YYREEE (reference sequence). The CDR3 spells CASRSGTDNTGELFF. The CDR3 nucleotides are TGTGCCAGCAGAAGCGGGACAGATAACACCGGGGAGCTGTTTTTT.

This sequence joins TRBV6-1 and TRBJ2-5; 7 bases agree with TRBD2. The CDR3 extends over 12 amino acids. Losses at the gene ends were 5 bases for V and 5 bases for J; bases not matched to a gene: 2. Germline V gene data show CDR1 as MNHNS and CDR2 as SASEGT. The CDR3 DNA follows: TGTGCCAGCAGTAAGGGAGGGGAGACCCAGTACTTC. Amino acid sequence: CASSKGGETQYF.

This chain joins TRBV12-5 and TRBJ2-1; TRBD2 matches 13 bases. This CDR3 spans 17 amino acids. J gave up 4 bases and V 2 bases, and 5 bases lay outside the gene matches. Looked up from germline, CDR1 is LGHNT and CDR2 is FRNRAP. The CDR3 here is CASGLFGLAGDYNEQFF. The CDR3, as DNA: TGTGCTAGTGGTTTGTTTGGACTAGCGGGAGATTACAATGAGCAGTTCTTC.

This sequence joins TRBV7-9 and TRBJ1-1, with 10 bases aligning to TRBD1. Trimming removed 5 bases from V and 5 bases from J; junction bases left unmatched: 2. CDR1 SEHNR and CDR2 FQNEAQ come from the germline V gene (reference sequence). The CDR3 covers 13 residues. The CDR3 DNA sequence: TGTGCCAGCAGCATGGACAGGGGGACTGAAGCTTTCTTT. Translated, it gives CASSMDRGTEAFF.

This clone was picked up a small number of times. This chain joins TRBV5-6 and TRBJ2-7, with 7 bases that match TRBD2. Trimming at V came to 0 bases and at J to 3 bases, leaving 6 bases not matched to a gene. The CDR3 is 15 amino acids. Germline CDR1 reads SGHDT; CDR2 reads YYEEEE. The CDR3 protein is CASSLGAGRDYEQYF. The CDR3 nucleotides are TGTGCCAGCAGCTTGGGGGCAGGGAGGGACTACGAGCAGTACTTC.

The chain is built from TRBV9 and TRBJ1-2; no clear D gene. Germline lookup yields CDR1 SGDLS and CDR2 YYNGEE. This CDR3 is built from 12 residues. Trimming took off 4 bases at V and 8 bases at J, with 12 bases between the two ends. The CDR3 DNA reads as TGTGCCAGCAGCCCCCCCCCGGGCGGCTACACCTTC. This sequence encodes CASSPPPGGYTF.